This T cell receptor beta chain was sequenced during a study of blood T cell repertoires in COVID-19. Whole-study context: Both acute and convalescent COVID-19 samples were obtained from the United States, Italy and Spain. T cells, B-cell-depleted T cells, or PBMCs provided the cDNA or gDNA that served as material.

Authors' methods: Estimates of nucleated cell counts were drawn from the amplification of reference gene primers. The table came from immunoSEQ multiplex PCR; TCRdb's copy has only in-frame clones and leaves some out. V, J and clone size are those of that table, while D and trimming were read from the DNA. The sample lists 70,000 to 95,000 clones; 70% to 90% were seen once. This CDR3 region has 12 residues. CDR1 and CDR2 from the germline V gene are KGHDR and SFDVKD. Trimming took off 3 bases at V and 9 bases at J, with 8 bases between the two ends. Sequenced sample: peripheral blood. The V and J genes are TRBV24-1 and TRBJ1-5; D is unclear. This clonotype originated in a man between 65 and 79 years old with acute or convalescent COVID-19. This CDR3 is CATSDGGGPQHF. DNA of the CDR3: TGTGCCACCAGTGATGGCGGTGGGCCCCAGCATTTT.